The 5 T cell receptor beta chains listed next were all sequenced from one sample in a study of type 1 regulatory T cells. Their cognate antigens are unknown. MiXCR was run by TCRdb on the reads, yielding one entry per CDR3 protein. Of about 24,000 distinct CDR3 sequences listed, just under 75% were seen once; the top ten hold 11% to 15%. Material: cultured T cells, either the whole culture or a sorted T cell fraction (not recorded which). Stated subset: Tr1-enriched cell product generated in vitro against host alloantigens. These receptors all come from a human donor in good health.

The chain recombines TRBV4-2 with TRBJ2-1; a weak D match, TRBD2 (6 bases). Per the germline V gene, CDR1 is LGHNA and CDR2 is YNFKEQ. The CDR3 has 16 amino acids. The V gene lost 4 bases and the J gene lost 7 bases, with 20 bases spanning the gap. The CDR3 loop is CASSPRGRGTGNEQFF. CDR3 coding DNA: TGTGCCAGCAGCCCCCGGGGCCGGGGGACGGGTAATGAGCAGTTCTTC.

This chain links TRBV20-1 with TRBJ1-2; possible D gene TRBD1, 5 bases. The V gene lost 6 bases and the J gene lost 14 bases, with 25 bases spanning the gap. The CDR3 has 13 amino acids. Germline V gene lookup returns CDR1 DFQATT and CDR2 SNEGSKA (reference sequence). This CDR3 is CSATTAGGTATTF. DNA for the CDR3: TGCAGTGCGACCACCGCGGGGGGGACCGCTACTACCTTC.

The chain links TRBV18 to TRBJ2-7; 10 bases align to TRBD2. The CDR3 runs to 15 residues. Germline V CDR1 and CDR2: KGHSH, LQKENI. The trim removed 2 bases at V and 2 bases at J, leaving 3 bases unmatched. Here the CDR3 reads CASSPTSGETYEQYF. The CDR3 DNA is TGTGCCAGCTCACCAACTAGCGGGGAGACCTACGAGCAGTACTTC.

The gene calls are TRBV29-1 and TRBJ2-5, with D tentatively TRBD1 (5 bases). Looked up from germline, CDR1 is SQVTM and CDR2 is ANQGSEA. The CDR3 spans 13 residues. Trimming stripped 2 bases from V and 2 bases from J, with 9 bases between. The CDR3 region is CSVERPGQETQYF. DNA for the CDR3: TGCAGCGTTGAAAGGCCAGGGCAAGAGACCCAGTACTTC.

The chain couples TRBV7-2 to TRBJ2-5; D is perhaps TRBD1 or TRBD2 (5 bases each). In germline, CDR1 is SGHTA, CDR2 FQGNSA. V lost 6 bases to trimming and J lost 4 bases, with 15 bases between them. The CDR3 length is 14 residues. Here the CDR3 DNA reads TGTGCCAGCAGTGGAGGAGGCAGGGTAGAGACCCAGTACTTC. Amino acids: CASSGGGRVETQYF.